Listed here are 14 T cell receptor beta chains from one sample, sequenced in a study of blood T cells in healthy people across ages. PCR was performed a second time for about 6 to 11 cycles using a sample-barcoded 5' primer and a J-beta primer mix. TCRdb passed the 5' RACE reads through MiXCR, listing each CDR3 protein once. The sample consists of hundreds of thousands of distinct CDR3 sequences, about 55% of them appearing once. The sample consisted of blood. The receptors were gathered from a man older than 75 in good health.

The chain combines TRBV12-3 or TRBV12-4 with TRBJ1-2, with D tentatively TRBD1 (5 bases). The V and J ends lost 5 bases and 8 bases respectively, with 15 bases between them. The CDR3 is 13 residues long. The CDR3 DNA reads TGTGCCAGCAGTCCCGGGGCAGGGCAGGGCTACACCTTC. Encoded protein: CASSPGAGQGYTF.

The V and J genes are TRBV29-1 and TRBJ2-5, with TRBD2 as a possible D gene (5 bases). CDR1 is SQVTM, CDR2 ANQGSEA, per germline. Trimming pared 7 bases from V and 2 bases from J, leaving 11 bases between. The CDR3 is 12 amino acids. The CDR3 region is CSGSAVQETQYF. CDR3 bases: TGCAGCGGATCAGCGGTGCAAGAGACCCAGTACTTC.

The sample holds many counts of this clonotype. This rearrangement joins TRBV15 to TRBJ2-3; D gene unclear. V was shortened by 0 bases and J by 6 bases, with 7 bases between the two germline ends. Germline V gene lookup returns CDR1 LNHNV and CDR2 YYDKDF (reference sequence). CDR3 length: 13 residues. The CDR3 is CATSRDLGDTQYF. The CDR3 bases are TGTGCCACCAGCAGAGACCTAGGGGATACGCAGTATTTT.

This clonotype has more than one count but fewer than ten. The chain employs TRBV3-1 and TRBJ2-4, with TRBD1 identical over 11 bases. V dropped 2 bases and J dropped 0; count of bases not matched to a gene: 3. Germline CDR1 is LGHDT and CDR2 is YNNKEL (reference sequence). The CDR3 is 17 residues long. CDR3 sequence: CASSQRDRGAAKNIQYF. Here the CDR3 DNA reads TGTGCCAGCAGCCAACGGGACAGGGGGGCAGCCAAAAACATTCAGTACTTC.

A few counts support this clonotype. The chain is built from TRBV7-2 and TRBJ2-3; 11 bases are a match to TRBD2. J was trimmed by 14 bases and V by 0 bases; bases with no gene match: 28. The CDR3 extends over 21 amino acids. Germline CDR1 is SGHTA and CDR2 is FQGNSA. CDR3 sequence: CASSLAQGLAAREGGGRYAYF. For the CDR3, the DNA is TGTGCCAGCAGCTTAGCTCAGGGACTAGCGGCTCGAGAGGGGGGGGGAAGATACGCGTATTTT.

V gene TRBV9 combines with J gene TRBJ2-1; 9 bases line up with TRBD2. V was clipped by 0 bases and J by 10 bases; unmatched bases: 8. CDR3 size: 15 residues. Germline assignment: CDR1 SGDLS and CDR2 YYNGEE. CDR3 protein: CASSVGGRASGEQFF. CDR3 nucleotides: TGTGCCAGCAGCGTAGGCGGGAGGGCCTCCGGGGAGCAGTTCTTC.

V usage is TRBV5-1 and J usage is TRBJ2-7; 9 bases are a match to TRBD1. Germline-derived CDR1 and CDR2 are SGHRS and YFSETQ. The CDR3 length is 15 residues. After removal of 4 bases from V and 6 bases from J, the junction contained 11 bases not matched to a gene. In nucleotides, the CDR3 is TGCGCCAGCAGCACACCGGGACAGGGAGCGTTCGAGCAGTACTTC. Translated: CASSTPGQGAFEQYF.

This clonotype was detected ten times or more. At one of its ends the junction is not consistent with the germline gene, which may arise from a read error. V gene TRBV7-7 combines with J gene TRBJ2-7; D is perhaps TRBD1 (7 bases). This CDR3 comprises 16 residues. CDR1 SSHAT and CDR2 FNYEAQ come from the germline V gene (reference sequence). The CDR3 sequence is CASSPGGIGGGYEQYF. Written as DNA, the CDR3 is TGTGCTAGCAGCCCGGGCGGGATAGGGGGCGGATACGAGCAGTACTTC. The full variable domain, rest sourced from reference TRBV7-7 and TRBJ2-7, is GAGVSQSPRYKVTKRGQDVTLRCDPISSHATLYWYQQALGQGPEFLTYFNYEAQPDKSGLPSDRFSAERPEGSISTLTIQRTEQRDSAMYRCASSPGGIGGGYEQYFGPGTRLTVT.

The rearrangement joins TRBV6-1 to TRBJ2-7, with D possibly being TRBD2 (5 bases). Germline loops: CDR1 MNHNS, CDR2 SASEGT. The CDR3 totals 15 residues. Trimming took off 2 bases at V and 2 bases at J, with 13 bases between the two ends. The CDR3 loop is CASSEWTLATYEQYF. As DNA, the CDR3 is TGTGCCAGCAGTGAATGGACCCTAGCTACCTACGAGCAGTACTTC.

Comment on this clonotype: An end of the junction does not agree with germline; a read error may underlie this. The gene calls are TRBV7-9 and TRBJ2-7; TRBD1 agrees at 10 bases. From germline, CDR1 is SEHNR and CDR2 FQNEAQ (reference sequence). This CDR3 is built from 18 residues. The CDR3 here is CASSLAAMGQGSSYEQYF. Here the CDR3 DNA reads TGTGCCAGCAGCCTAGCCGCTATGGGACAGGGGTCCTCCTACGAGCAGTACTTC.

On this clonotype itself: An end of the junction does not agree with germline; a read error may underlie this. CDR3 amino acids: CASSLGPNEELFF. CDR3 nucleotides: TGCGCCAGCAGCCTGGGACCTAATGAAGAACTGTTTTTT. This chain uses TRBV5-1 with TRBJ1-4; D might be TRBD1 (5 bases). CDR1 and CDR2 from the germline V gene are SGHRS and YFSETQ. The CDR3 has 13 residues.

In this sample, this clonotype turned up a few times. The chain combines TRBV7-2 with TRBJ2-7, with TRBD2 identical over 9 bases. This CDR3 contains 12 residues. Per germline, CDR1 SGHTA and CDR2 FQGNSA. The ends lost 5 bases at V and 5 bases at J; junction bases unmatched: 1. The CDR3 region has the DNA TGTGCCAGCAGCCGGACTAGCGACGAGCAGTACTTC. It encodes CASSRTSDEQYF.

The chain uses TRBV12-3 or TRBV12-4 and TRBJ1-2; D is undetermined. Trimming pared 5 bases from V and 8 bases from J, leaving 9 bases between. This CDR3 is built from 11 residues. CDR3 protein: CASSETGGYTF. The CDR3 DNA reads TGTGCCAGCAGTGAAACGGGCGGCTACACCTTC.

This clonotype was observed a few times. CDR3 coding DNA: TGCGCCAGCAGCTTGGTAACGGGACGGCAGTACAATGAGCAGTTCTTC. Translation: CASSLVTGRQYNEQFF. The chain recombines TRBV5-1 with TRBJ2-1; D may correspond to TRBD1 or TRBD2 (5 bases each). V dropped 0 bases and J dropped 4 bases, with 14 bases sitting between them. The CDR3 contains 16 residues. Germline values: CDR1 SGHRS, CDR2 YFSETQ.